This T cell receptor beta chain comes out of a study of cytomegalovirus exposure and HLA in healthy donors. Study-level information: Of a few hundred genotyped donors, more than 70% clustered with self-reported Caucasian donors. Findings and limits, study-wide: In an earlier analysis, most TCR beta V segments were productive about 87% or about 30% of the time.

The PCR contained 60 Vbeta and 13 Jbeta primers. Here immunoSEQ multiplex PCR was the method, and the copy in TCRdb shows in-frame clones only, minus some. The table lists over 150,000 clones, approximately 67% of them singletons. CDR3 length equals 15 residues. Trimming shortened V by 3 bases and J by 6 bases, and 16 bases separated the two germline ends. The germline V gene has CDR1 MNHEY and CDR2 SVGAGI. While unrecorded immune exposures were likely, the donors were nominally healthy when sampled. As for this clone: Its antigen is unidentified.

The sequencing sample was made of PBMCs. This clonotype originated in a woman aged 18-29 years in good health and CMV-seropositive. The chain combines TRBV6-5 with TRBJ2-3; the D is unclear. For the CDR3, the DNA is TGTGCCAGCAGTTATATCTCTAGTTCATCGGATACGCAGTATTTT. It is translated as CASSYISSSSDTQYF.